The rows below give T cell receptor beta chains drawn from one sample of a study of identical twins. TCRdb reanalysed the 5' RACE reads using MiXCR and keeps one entry per CDR3 protein. Of 1,800,000 or so distinct CDR3 sequences in the sample, 25% to 35% were seen once. What was sequenced was cord blood. Receptors originate from a newborn girl in good health. Both conserved end residues are part of each CDR3. The D gene is left open where the match is weak. Some rows mark clone size as missing; the rest say once, few, many or name a class of expanded clone.

abundance: few; j_gene: TRBJ2-7; d_gene: TRBD1; v_gene: TRBV20-1; CDR3nt: TGCAGTGCTAGTAAATGGCAGGGGGCCTACGAGCAGTACTTC; CDR3aa: CSASKWQGAYEQYF
abundance: .; j_gene: TRBJ2-1; d_gene: .; v_gene: TRBV30; CDR3nt: TGTGCCTGGAGTGGTGGTGGGTGGGACGGGGTATACAATGAGCAGTTCTTC; CDR3aa: CAWSGGGWDGVYNEQFF
abundance: few; j_gene: TRBJ1-2; d_gene: TRBD1; v_gene: TRBV20-1; CDR3nt: TGCAGTGCTAGAGACTCAGGGGGGGGGCCAAAAGGCTACACCTTC; CDR3aa: CSARDSGGGPKGYTF
abundance: few; j_gene: TRBJ2-7; d_gene: .; v_gene: TRBV6-2/TRBV6-3; CDR3nt: TGTGCCAGCAGTTACTCACCCTACAATGAGCAGTACTTC; CDR3aa: CASSYSPYNEQYF
abundance: many; j_gene: TRBJ1-5; d_gene: .; v_gene: TRBV20-1; CDR3nt: TGCAGTGCTAGGGGGGGATATCAGCCCCAGCATTTT; CDR3aa: CSARGGYQPQHF
abundance: .; j_gene: TRBJ2-2; d_gene: .; v_gene: TRBV12-3/TRBV12-4; CDR3nt: TGTGCCAGCAGCTCCAAGAAGCAATGGACCGGGGAGCTGTTTTTT; CDR3aa: CASSSKKQWTGELFF
abundance: .; j_gene: TRBJ1-6; d_gene: .; v_gene: TRBV6-6; CDR3nt: TGTGCCAGCAGTTACTCAGGGGATGGTTCACCCCTCCACTTT; CDR3aa: CASSYSGDGSPLHF
abundance: .; j_gene: TRBJ1-5; d_gene: TRBD1; v_gene: TRBV20-1; CDR3nt: TGCAGTGCTAGCCTCCAGGGGGTCTTGACTCATCAGCCCCAGCATTTT; CDR3aa: CSASLQGVLTHQPQHF
abundance: .; j_gene: TRBJ2-1; d_gene: .; v_gene: TRBV12-3/TRBV12-4; CDR3nt: TGTGCCAGCAGTGTTACCCCGTCCTACGAGCAGTTCTTC; CDR3aa: CASSVTPSYEQFF
abundance: .; j_gene: TRBJ1-2; d_gene: .; v_gene: TRBV20-1; CDR3nt: TGCAGTGCTAGAGGCGATTTCTATGGCTACACCTTC; CDR3aa: CSARGDFYGYTF
abundance: .; j_gene: TRBJ2-7; d_gene: TRBD2; v_gene: TRBV12-3/TRBV12-4; CDR3nt: TGTGCCAGCAGGTACACTAGCGGGAGTTCCGAGCAGTACTTC; CDR3aa: CASRYTSGSSEQYF
abundance: few; j_gene: TRBJ2-7; d_gene: .; v_gene: TRBV9; CDR3nt: TGTGCCAGCAGCGTAGTTGGGAGTAGTTCGTTTTCGCGTTACGAGCAGTACTTC; CDR3aa: CASSVVGSSSFSRYEQYF
abundance: few; j_gene: TRBJ1-2; d_gene: TRBD1; v_gene: TRBV6-6; CDR3nt: TGTGCCAGCAGTTACCTCGAACAGGGGTATAGCTATGGCTACACCTTC; CDR3aa: CASSYLEQGYSYGYTF
abundance: .; j_gene: TRBJ2-1; d_gene: TRBD2; v_gene: TRBV2; CDR3nt: TGTGCCAGCACGAAAGGGGAGTCGGGACTAGTCTACAATGAGCAGTTCTTC; CDR3aa: CASTKGESGLVYNEQFF
abundance: .; j_gene: TRBJ2-4; d_gene: .; v_gene: TRBV28; CDR3nt: TGTGCCAGCAGTTTATTTCGATGGAGAAGTGGAAACATTCAGTACTTC; CDR3aa: CASSLFRWRSGNIQYF
abundance: few; j_gene: TRBJ2-1; d_gene: .; v_gene: TRBV18; CDR3nt: TGTGCCAGCTCACCACCGGTAATCCGCAATGAGCAGTTCTTC; CDR3aa: CASSPPVIRNEQFF
abundance: .; j_gene: TRBJ2-1; d_gene: .; v_gene: TRBV4-1; CDR3nt: TGCGCCAGCAGCCAAGCGAGGCCAAGCTCCTACAATGAGCAGTTCTTC; CDR3aa: CASSQARPSSYNEQFF
abundance: .; j_gene: TRBJ2-1; d_gene: TRBD2; v_gene: TRBV27; CDR3nt: TGTGCCAGCGCCTGGACTAGCGGGGGTTACAATGAGCAGTTCTTC; CDR3aa: CASAWTSGGYNEQFF
abundance: once; j_gene: TRBJ2-1; d_gene: TRBD2; v_gene: TRBV28; CDR3nt: TGTGCCAGCAGTTTTGGGCTAGCGGGAGTTAGTAATGAGCTGTTCTTC; CDR3aa: CASSFGLAGVSNELFF
abundance: few; j_gene: TRBJ2-5; d_gene: TRBD1; v_gene: TRBV28; CDR3nt: TGTGCCAGCAGTTTAAGAGGCAGGGGGTCTGAGGAGACCCAGTACTTC; CDR3aa: CASSLRGRGSEETQYF
abundance: .; j_gene: TRBJ2-3; d_gene: TRBD2; v_gene: TRBV20-1; CDR3nt: TGCAGTGCTAGAGATTGGAGGGCGGGAGGTTCGGATACGCAGTATTTT; CDR3aa: CSARDWRAGGSDTQYF
abundance: .; j_gene: TRBJ2-3; d_gene: TRBD1; v_gene: TRBV18; CDR3nt: TGTGCCAGCTCACCCCGGGACAGGGATATCACAGATACGCAGTATTTT; CDR3aa: CASSPRDRDITDTQYF
abundance: few; j_gene: TRBJ1-5; d_gene: .; v_gene: TRBV12-3/TRBV12-4; CDR3nt: TGTGCCAGCAGTTTATGGGCAGGTTATCAGCCCCAGCATTTT; CDR3aa: CASSLWAGYQPQHF
abundance: few; j_gene: TRBJ1-4; d_gene: TRBD1; v_gene: TRBV10-3; CDR3nt: TGTGCCATCAGGGTCGGGACAGCAACTAATGAAAAACTGTTTTTT; CDR3aa: CAIRVGTATNEKLFF
abundance: .; j_gene: TRBJ2-5; d_gene: .; v_gene: TRBV4-2; CDR3nt: TGTGCCAGCAGCCAGCTAGCGAGCTCCTACAGTGAGCAGTACTTC; CDR3aa: CASSQLASSYSEQYF
abundance: .; j_gene: TRBJ2-7; d_gene: .; v_gene: TRBV20-1; CDR3nt: TGCAGTGCTTTCTACAATGAGCAGTACTTC; CDR3aa: CSAFYNEQYF
abundance: few; j_gene: TRBJ2-3; d_gene: .; v_gene: TRBV24-1; CDR3nt: TGTGCCACCAGTGATCCTTCAGATACGCAGTATTTT; CDR3aa: CATSDPSDTQYF
abundance: .; j_gene: TRBJ2-3; d_gene: TRBD2; v_gene: TRBV7-2; CDR3nt: TGTGCCAGCAGCTTAAGGCCCGGGACTAGCGGAAGCACAGATACGCAGTATTTT; CDR3aa: CASSLRPGTSGSTDTQYF
abundance: many; j_gene: TRBJ1-2; d_gene: TRBD1; v_gene: TRBV5-1; CDR3nt: TGCGCCAGCAGCTTGGAGACAGGGGGCAACTATGGCTACACCTTC; CDR3aa: CASSLETGGNYGYTF
abundance: .; j_gene: TRBJ2-3; d_gene: .; v_gene: TRBV3-1; CDR3nt: TGTGCCGGCAGCCAAGGGACACTTAGCACAGATACGCAGTATTTT; CDR3aa: CAGSQGTLSTDTQYF
abundance: .; j_gene: TRBJ2-5; d_gene: .; v_gene: TRBV5-1; CDR3nt: TGCGCCAGCAGCCTGGACGTCGGAGAGACCCAGTACTTC; CDR3aa: CASSLDVGETQYF
abundance: few; j_gene: TRBJ2-4; d_gene: .; v_gene: TRBV2; CDR3nt: TGTGCCAGCAGTGGGCGGAATCTAGCCAAAAACATTCAGTACTTC; CDR3aa: CASSGRNLAKNIQYF
abundance: .; j_gene: TRBJ2-3; d_gene: .; v_gene: TRBV20-1; CDR3nt: TGCAGTGCTAGTAGGGTGTATAGCACAGATACGCAGTATTTT; CDR3aa: CSASRVYSTDTQYF
abundance: .; j_gene: TRBJ1-2; d_gene: TRBD1; v_gene: TRBV12-3/TRBV12-4; CDR3nt: TGTGCCAGCAGAGAGGGGGCAGTGAATGGCTACACCTTC; CDR3aa: CASREGAVNGYTF
abundance: .; j_gene: TRBJ2-5; d_gene: TRBD2; v_gene: TRBV20-1; CDR3nt: TGCAGTGTGTCTGGGGGAGGGCCGGATGAGACCCAGTACTTC; CDR3aa: CSVSGGGPDETQYF
abundance: few; j_gene: TRBJ2-5; d_gene: .; v_gene: TRBV20-1; CDR3nt: TGCAGTGCTAGGAATCTAGCGGAGGGGGTGACCCAGTACTTC; CDR3aa: CSARNLAEGVTQYF
abundance: .; j_gene: TRBJ2-7; d_gene: .; v_gene: TRBV20-1; CDR3nt: TGCAGTGCTAGTTCGCTAGCGTGGGAATCCTACGAGCAGTACTTC; CDR3aa: CSASSLAWESYEQYF
abundance: many; j_gene: TRBJ1-2; d_gene: TRBD1; v_gene: TRBV5-1; CDR3nt: TGCGCCAGCAGCTTCAGGGGGCAGCGGCCCCCCTATGGCTACACCTTC; CDR3aa: CASSFRGQRPPYGYTF
abundance: .; j_gene: TRBJ2-7; d_gene: .; v_gene: TRBV20-1; CDR3nt: TGCAGTGCTAAAAATCTCGGGGGTAACTCCTACGAGCAGTACTTC; CDR3aa: CSAKNLGGNSYEQYF
abundance: .; j_gene: TRBJ2-5; d_gene: TRBD2; v_gene: TRBV7-2; CDR3nt: TGTGCCAGCAGGCGCGGACTAGCGGGAATCTACAATGAGCAGTACTTC; CDR3aa: CASRRGLAGIYNEQYF
abundance: .; j_gene: TRBJ2-1; d_gene: .; v_gene: TRBV20-1; CDR3nt: TGCAGTGCTAGCCCATTCTCCTACAATGAGCAGTTCTTC; CDR3aa: CSASPFSYNEQFF
abundance: .; j_gene: TRBJ1-2; d_gene: .; v_gene: TRBV12-3/TRBV12-4; CDR3nt: TGTGCCAGCAGTTTAAACGGGGTTGGCGGCGGCTACACCTTC; CDR3aa: CASSLNGVGGGYTF
abundance: .; j_gene: TRBJ1-5; d_gene: .; v_gene: TRBV4-1; CDR3nt: TGCGCCAGCAGCCAAGACAACCCATATAGCAATCAGCCCCAGCATTTT; CDR3aa: CASSQDNPYSNQPQHF
abundance: few; j_gene: TRBJ2-7; d_gene: TRBD1; v_gene: TRBV7-2; CDR3nt: TGTGCCAGCAGCTTCCGGACAGGGGACTACGAGCAGTACTTC; CDR3aa: CASSFRTGDYEQYF
abundance: few; j_gene: TRBJ2-1; d_gene: TRBD2; v_gene: TRBV6-1; CDR3nt: TGTGCCAGCAGTGAGAAACCCGGGACTAGCGGACCCTTTTACAATGAGCAGTTCTTC; CDR3aa: CASSEKPGTSGPFYNEQFF
abundance: .; j_gene: TRBJ2-1; d_gene: .; v_gene: TRBV6-6; CDR3nt: TGTGCCAGCAGACAGAACAATGAGCAGTTCTTC; CDR3aa: CASRQNNEQFF
abundance: .; j_gene: TRBJ2-5; d_gene: TRBD1; v_gene: TRBV24-1; CDR3nt: TGTGCCACCAGTGTCCCTACCGGGACAGGAAAAGAGACCCAGTACTTC; CDR3aa: CATSVPTGTGKETQYF
abundance: .; j_gene: TRBJ1-1; d_gene: .; v_gene: TRBV25-1; CDR3nt: TGTGCCAGCACCGGGCCAAAGAACACTGAAGCTTTCTTT; CDR3aa: CASTGPKNTEAFF